This T cell receptor (beta chain) was captured by sequencing in a study of cytomegalovirus exposure and HLA in healthy donors. Study overall: The approximately 120 validation repertoires, a later analysis reported, used the same platform as the approximately 670 first-cohort repertoires.

The study drew the donors from its roughly 120-subject validation cohort, separate from the roughly 700-subject first cohort. Sequencing was performed with immunoSEQ multiplex PCR; in TCRdb, only in-frame clones are kept and a portion is missing. The sample holds about 200,000 clones, more than 75% seen once. The TCR was taken from a woman aged 18-29 years in good health and CMV-seronegative. Sequenced sample: PBMCs.

CDR3: CASTGTGGSNQPQHF. The DNA of the CDR3 is TGTGCCAGCACCGGTACGGGGGGAAGCAATCAGCCCCAGCATTTT. The chain couples TRBV28 to TRBJ1-5; perhaps TRBD1 as D (5 bases). Germline V CDR1 and CDR2: MDHEN, SYDVKM. This CDR3 has 15 residues. With 7 bases removed from V and 1 base from J, the gap between germline ends came to 14 bases.